A selection of T cell receptor beta chains follows, all from one sample in a study of shared clonotypes between healthy human individuals. Generated by immunoSEQ multiplex PCR, the TCRdb table keeps only in-frame clones and is missing some. The sample records roughly 1 million clones, more than 75% being singletons. The specimen was memory CD4+ T cells from PBMCs. The receptor set was obtained from a young man in good health. Some clones in this sample may be carry-over from other donors' samples. Both conserved end residues are part of each CDR3. The D gene is left open where the match is weak. The size field is filled for only some rows; it gives once, few, many or a size class.

j_call: TRBJ2-3; d_call: NA; v_call: TRBV29-1; clone_size: NA; cdr3_nt: TGCAGCGTTTCAATGGGGGCAGATACGCAGTATTTT; cdr3_aa: CSVSMGADTQYF
j_call: TRBJ1-2; d_call: TRBD1; v_call: TRBV6-1; clone_size: NA; cdr3_nt: TGTGCCAGCAGTGCGTCTGACAGGGTCTATGGCTACACCTTC; cdr3_aa: CASSASDRVYGYTF
j_call: TRBJ1-1; d_call: NA; v_call: TRBV5-1; clone_size: NA; cdr3_nt: TGCGCCAGCAGCCGATCCTGGGACGGGCAAGCTTTCTTT; cdr3_aa: CASSRSWDGQAFF
j_call: TRBJ2-5; d_call: TRBD2; v_call: TRBV5-1; clone_size: once; cdr3_nt: TGCGCCAGCAGCTTGGTAGGGCTAGCGGGCGAGACCCAGTACTTC; cdr3_aa: CASSLVGLAGETQYF
j_call: TRBJ2-3; d_call: NA; v_call: TRBV10-3; clone_size: NA; cdr3_nt: TGTGCCATCAGTGAGTCCTCGGGGGCTGGAGATACGCAGTATTTT; cdr3_aa: CAISESSGAGDTQYF
j_call: TRBJ1-5; d_call: NA; v_call: TRBV28; clone_size: NA; cdr3_nt: TGTGCCAGCAGGAAGGGGGGAAGCAATCAGCCCCAGCATTTT; cdr3_aa: CASRKGGSNQPQHF
j_call: TRBJ1-5; d_call: NA; v_call: TRBV11-2; clone_size: NA; cdr3_nt: TGTGCCAGCAGCTTAGGTGTGAGTAGCAATCAGCCCCAGCATTTT; cdr3_aa: CASSLGVSSNQPQHF
j_call: TRBJ2-1; d_call: TRBD2; v_call: TRBV11-2; clone_size: once; cdr3_nt: TGTGCCAGCAGCCACTTTAGCGGGAGGGACAATGAGCAGTTCTTC; cdr3_aa: CASSHFSGRDNEQFF
j_call: TRBJ2-7; d_call: NA; v_call: TRBV30; clone_size: NA; cdr3_nt: TGTGCCTGGGGGTTCCTCCGGGGGGAGCAGTACTTC; cdr3_aa: CAWGFLRGEQYF
j_call: TRBJ1-2; d_call: NA; v_call: TRBV7-8; clone_size: NA; cdr3_nt: TGTGCCAGCAGCTTAGACAGTTATGGCTACACCTTC; cdr3_aa: CASSLDSYGYTF
j_call: TRBJ1-2; d_call: NA; v_call: TRBV5-1; clone_size: NA; cdr3_nt: TGCGCCAGCAGCTTGGACTTCTATGGCTACACCTTC; cdr3_aa: CASSLDFYGYTF
j_call: TRBJ2-2; d_call: NA; v_call: TRBV5-3; clone_size: NA; cdr3_nt: TGTGCCAGAAGCCCGGGACCGACGGGAGCCGGGGAGCTGTTTTTT; cdr3_aa: CARSPGPTGAGELFF
j_call: TRBJ1-2; d_call: TRBD1; v_call: TRBV28; clone_size: NA; cdr3_nt: TGTGCCAACCAGGGACAGGGCTATGGCTACACCTTC; cdr3_aa: CANQGQGYGYTF
j_call: TRBJ2-5; d_call: TRBD1; v_call: TRBV28; clone_size: NA; cdr3_nt: TGTGCCACCCGCTCCGGGACAGGGGTCCGAGAGACCCAGTACTTC; cdr3_aa: CATRSGTGVRETQYF
j_call: TRBJ1-3; d_call: NA; v_call: TRBV7-9; clone_size: many; cdr3_nt: TGTGCCAGCAGCTTAGCGGTCCTCGACGGGAACACCATATATTTT; cdr3_aa: CASSLAVLDGNTIYF
j_call: TRBJ1-5; d_call: NA; v_call: TRBV6-5; clone_size: once; cdr3_nt: TGTGCCACCGCAGGGCCCAATCAGCCCCAGCATTTT; cdr3_aa: CATAGPNQPQHF
j_call: TRBJ1-2; d_call: NA; v_call: TRBV15; clone_size: NA; cdr3_nt: TGTGCCACCAGCAGGAAGAACTATGGCTACACCTTC; cdr3_aa: CATSRKNYGYTF
j_call: TRBJ2-6; d_call: NA; v_call: TRBV18; clone_size: NA; cdr3_nt: TGTGCCAGCTCACGCTTCAGGGATTCTGGGGCCAACGTCCTGACTTTC; cdr3_aa: CASSRFRDSGANVLTF
j_call: TRBJ1-2; d_call: NA; v_call: TRBV10-3; clone_size: many; cdr3_nt: TGTGCCATCAGTGAGTTGCAGGACCCCCAGAACTATGGCTACACCTTC; cdr3_aa: CAISELQDPQNYGYTF
j_call: TRBJ2-2; d_call: NA; v_call: TRBV30; clone_size: NA; cdr3_nt: TGTGCCTGGGGGACCTGGAACACCGGGGAGCTGTTTTTT; cdr3_aa: CAWGTWNTGELFF
j_call: TRBJ2-5; d_call: NA; v_call: TRBV7-2; clone_size: NA; cdr3_nt: TGTGCCAGCAGCTCGGGGATACGGGAGACCCAGTACTTC; cdr3_aa: CASSSGIRETQYF
j_call: TRBJ2-6; d_call: NA; v_call: TRBV19; clone_size: NA; cdr3_nt: TGTGCCAGTACTAAACCTGGGAGGGACATTTCTGGGGCCAACGTCCTGACTTTC; cdr3_aa: CASTKPGRDISGANVLTF
j_call: TRBJ1-5; d_call: NA; v_call: TRBV7-2; clone_size: NA; cdr3_nt: TGTGCCAGCAGCTTCAGGGTGGATCAGCCCCAGCATTTT; cdr3_aa: CASSFRVDQPQHF
j_call: TRBJ1-2; d_call: NA; v_call: TRBV15; clone_size: NA; cdr3_nt: TGTGCCACCAGCAGAGACCTAGAGAACTATGGCTACACCTTC; cdr3_aa: CATSRDLENYGYTF
j_call: TRBJ1-4; d_call: TRBD1; v_call: TRBV28; clone_size: NA; cdr3_nt: TGTGCCAGCAGTTTAGCGGACAGGGGAAGTTTCGCTGAAAAACTGTTTTTT; cdr3_aa: CASSLADRGSFAEKLFF
j_call: TRBJ2-2; d_call: TRBD2; v_call: TRBV10-3; clone_size: NA; cdr3_nt: TGTGCCATCAGTGGGACTAGCGGCGACACCGGGGAGCTGTTTTTT; cdr3_aa: CAISGTSGDTGELFF
j_call: TRBJ1-5; d_call: TRBD1; v_call: TRBV2; clone_size: NA; cdr3_nt: TGTGCCAGCAGAGCTCAGGGGGCCGGCAATCAGCCCCAGCATTTT; cdr3_aa: CASRAQGAGNQPQHF
j_call: TRBJ2-7; d_call: TRBD2; v_call: TRBV5-6; clone_size: NA; cdr3_nt: TGTGCCAGCAGCTTTGGACTAGCGGGAATAGGGTACGAGCAGTACTTC; cdr3_aa: CASSFGLAGIGYEQYF
j_call: TRBJ2-7; d_call: NA; v_call: TRBV2; clone_size: few; cdr3_nt: TGTGCCAGCAGAGCACCGGGGGGCCTCGGCGACGAGCAGTACTTC; cdr3_aa: CASRAPGGLGDEQYF
j_call: TRBJ1-5; d_call: NA; v_call: TRBV28; clone_size: few; cdr3_nt: TGTGCCAGCAGTTTAGATCAGCCCCAGCATTTT; cdr3_aa: CASSLDQPQHF
j_call: TRBJ1-4; d_call: NA; v_call: TRBV5-1; clone_size: NA; cdr3_nt: TGCGCCAGCAGCTTGGCACCCGGCCAGGCGGGTGAAAAACTGTTTTTT; cdr3_aa: CASSLAPGQAGEKLFF
j_call: TRBJ1-5; d_call: NA; v_call: TRBV18; clone_size: NA; cdr3_nt: TGTGCCAGCTCACCAGCCGGCAATCAGCCCCAGCATTTT; cdr3_aa: CASSPAGNQPQHF
j_call: TRBJ2-1; d_call: NA; v_call: TRBV27; clone_size: once; cdr3_nt: TGTGCCAGCAGTAGATACAATGAGCAGTTCTTC; cdr3_aa: CASSRYNEQFF
j_call: TRBJ1-2; d_call: NA; v_call: TRBV7-8; clone_size: once; cdr3_nt: TGTGCCAGCAGCTTTTTGGGGGGCCCGTATTCAGGCTACACCTTC; cdr3_aa: CASSFLGGPYSGYTF
j_call: TRBJ1-2; d_call: TRBD1; v_call: TRBV6-5; clone_size: NA; cdr3_nt: TGTGCCAGCAAAGGACAGGGGGCGCCAGACTATGGCTACACCTTC; cdr3_aa: CASKGQGAPDYGYTF
j_call: TRBJ1-4; d_call: TRBD1; v_call: TRBV2; clone_size: NA; cdr3_nt: TGTGCCAGCAGTGAAGGACAGGGAGTACTGTTTTTT; cdr3_aa: CASSEGQGVLFF
j_call: TRBJ1-1; d_call: NA; v_call: TRBV5-4; clone_size: NA; cdr3_nt: TGTGCCAGCAGCTTGAAAGCCGTGAACACTGAAGCTTTCTTT; cdr3_aa: CASSLKAVNTEAFF
j_call: TRBJ2-7; d_call: NA; v_call: TRBV28; clone_size: NA; cdr3_nt: TGTGCCAGCAGCCCAATTCGGGCCCTTGGAGGCTACGAGCAGTACTTC; cdr3_aa: CASSPIRALGGYEQYF
j_call: TRBJ1-2; d_call: NA; v_call: TRBV28; clone_size: NA; cdr3_nt: TGTGCCAGCAAGAGGGGCGGACTTTATGGCTACACCTTC; cdr3_aa: CASKRGGLYGYTF
j_call: TRBJ2-7; d_call: NA; v_call: TRBV5-5; clone_size: NA; cdr3_nt: TGTGCCAGCAGCCGGGGCTCGTGGGTTTCCTACGAGCAGTACTTC; cdr3_aa: CASSRGSWVSYEQYF
j_call: TRBJ2-7; d_call: TRBD1; v_call: TRBV19; clone_size: NA; cdr3_nt: TGTGCCAGTAGTATTGGACAGGGAGGCGAGCAGTACTTC; cdr3_aa: CASSIGQGGEQYF
j_call: TRBJ2-3; d_call: NA; v_call: TRBV15; clone_size: NA; cdr3_nt: TGTGCCACCAGCAGAGATGTCGGACATACGCAGTATTTT; cdr3_aa: CATSRDVGHTQYF
j_call: TRBJ2-3; d_call: NA; v_call: TRBV5-6; clone_size: NA; cdr3_nt: TGTGCCAGCAGCTTAAAGGAGTCCACAGATACGCAGTATTTT; cdr3_aa: CASSLKESTDTQYF
j_call: TRBJ2-5; d_call: NA; v_call: TRBV5-6; clone_size: NA; cdr3_nt: TGTGCCAGCAGCTTGGGCCGCTTCGAAGGAGAGACCCAGTACTTC; cdr3_aa: CASSLGRFEGETQYF
j_call: TRBJ2-7; d_call: TRBD2; v_call: TRBV5-1; clone_size: once; cdr3_nt: TGCGCCAGCAGCTTGGCGACTAGCGGGTCTAGCTCCTACGAGCAGTACTTC; cdr3_aa: CASSLATSGSSSYEQYF
j_call: TRBJ2-1; d_call: TRBD1; v_call: TRBV9; clone_size: NA; cdr3_nt: TGTGCCAGCAGCTTAAGGACAGGGCGCTACAATGAGCAGTTCTTC; cdr3_aa: CASSLRTGRYNEQFF
j_call: TRBJ2-7; d_call: TRBD1; v_call: TRBV7-7; clone_size: NA; cdr3_nt: TGTGCCAGCAGCTTACGGACAGGGGGGTTCTACGAGCAGTACTTC; cdr3_aa: CASSLRTGGFYEQYF
j_call: TRBJ2-1; d_call: NA; v_call: TRBV11-2; clone_size: once; cdr3_nt: TGTGCCAGCAGCTTAGATTCCCTAGTTGTCTATGAGCAGTTCTTC; cdr3_aa: CASSLDSLVVYEQFF
j_call: TRBJ2-1; d_call: NA; v_call: TRBV5-6; clone_size: NA; cdr3_nt: TGTGCCAGCAGCCCAACCGGACAACCAAGGTTCTACAATGAGCAGTTCTTC; cdr3_aa: CASSPTGQPRFYNEQFF
j_call: TRBJ2-5; d_call: NA; v_call: TRBV13; clone_size: NA; cdr3_nt: TGTGCCAGCAGCCCCCCGGCAGAGAAATTGTACCAAGAGACCCAGTACTTC; cdr3_aa: CASSPPAEKLYQETQYF
j_call: TRBJ1-4; d_call: NA; v_call: TRBV5-6; clone_size: NA; cdr3_nt: TGTGCCAGCAGCCGAGGGGGGGCGACTAATGAAAAACTGTTTTTT; cdr3_aa: CASSRGGATNEKLFF
j_call: TRBJ2-4; d_call: NA; v_call: TRBV5-8; clone_size: many; cdr3_nt: TGTGCCAGCAGCCCCCGGGGGGCCAAAAACATTCAGTACTTC; cdr3_aa: CASSPRGAKNIQYF
j_call: TRBJ2-7; d_call: NA; v_call: TRBV19; clone_size: NA; cdr3_nt: TGTGCCAGTAGTATTGACGTCTCGGACAGGACTAGGGCCGAGCAGTACTTC; cdr3_aa: CASSIDVSDRTRAEQYF
j_call: TRBJ1-4; d_call: NA; v_call: TRBV4-3; clone_size: NA; cdr3_nt: TGCGCCAGCAGCCTCACGTCGGGGGGCGGGCATGAAAAACTGTTTTTT; cdr3_aa: CASSLTSGGGHEKLFF
j_call: TRBJ1-5; d_call: NA; v_call: TRBV6-1; clone_size: NA; cdr3_nt: TGTGCCAGCAGTGAAGGAGTCTTTTGGCAGCCCCAGCATTTT; cdr3_aa: CASSEGVFWQPQHF
j_call: TRBJ1-5; d_call: TRBD1; v_call: TRBV5-5; clone_size: NA; cdr3_nt: TGTGCCAGCAGCTTGTTTCGGGACAGGGTGTCCCAGCATTTT; cdr3_aa: CASSLFRDRVSQHF
j_call: TRBJ1-5; d_call: NA; v_call: TRBV18; clone_size: NA; cdr3_nt: TGTGCCAGCTCAACGGGGCAGGGTGGGAATCAGCCCCAGCATTTT; cdr3_aa: CASSTGQGGNQPQHF
j_call: TRBJ2-1; d_call: TRBD2; v_call: TRBV19; clone_size: once; cdr3_nt: TGTGCCAGTAGTATACTAGCGGGGACCAATGAGCAGTTCTTC; cdr3_aa: CASSILAGTNEQFF
j_call: TRBJ2-7; d_call: NA; v_call: TRBV27; clone_size: NA; cdr3_nt: TGTGCCAGCAGGCGGGGATTAGCCTACGAGCAGTACTTC; cdr3_aa: CASRRGLAYEQYF
j_call: TRBJ1-5; d_call: TRBD1; v_call: TRBV5-5; clone_size: NA; cdr3_nt: TGTGCCAGCAGCCTCAGGGGGGGCAATCAGCCCCAGCATTTT; cdr3_aa: CASSLRGGNQPQHF